The TCR beta chain described here comes from a study of somatic mutations in cytotoxic T cells in rheumatoid arthritis. On this clone itself: What it recognizes is unknown.

This table comes from immunoSEQ multiplex PCR, and its TCRdb copy is limited to in-frame clones, with some not included. This table holds more than 25,000 clones, 82% found once. Whole-study results and caveats: About an eighth of the roughly 60 patients had a largest CD8+ clone above 20% of CD8+ cells.

The clonotype was recovered from a man aged 50-60 years in good health. Sequenced material: CD8+ T cells sorted from blood.

CDR3 sequence (DNA): TGTGCCAGCAGCCCGTTCGGGACTACCCACAATGAGCAGTTCTTC. Protein product: CASSPFGTTHNEQFF. The rearrangement uses TRBV7-6 and TRBJ2-1; TRBD2 aligns across 7 bases. CDR1 is SGHVS, CDR2 FNYEAQ, per germline. The CDR3 covers 15 residues. V trimming: 5 bases; J trimming: 5 bases; junction bases outside the gene matches: 9.